One sample yielded the 7 T cell receptor beta chains listed below, sequenced in a study of blood T cell repertoires in COVID-19. Produced via immunoSEQ multiplex PCR; TCRdb's table is partial and in-frame only. Among some 260,000 clones listed, around nine tenths were seen once. The specimen was PBMCs or T cells enriched from blood (not recorded which). The origin of the receptors is a woman aged 18-35 years who had recovered from COVID-19.

The chain carries TRBV9 and TRBJ1-3, with no clear D. Germline V gives CDR1 SGDLS, CDR2 YYNGEE. Trimming cost V 3 bases and J 2 bases, with 9 bases left between them. There are 14 residues in the CDR3. The CDR3, as DNA: TGTGCCAGCAGCGCCGAGTTCCCTGGAAACACCATATATTTT. This sequence encodes CASSAEFPGNTIYF.

The gene calls are TRBV25-1 and TRBJ1-4; a weak D match, TRBD1 (6 bases). The CDR3 totals 15 residues. Germline V gives CDR1 MGHDK, CDR2 SYGVNS. V was trimmed by 3 bases and J by 3 bases, leaving 11 bases between them. Here the CDR3 reads CASSERAGANEKLFF. Written as DNA, the CDR3 is TGTGCCAGCAGTGAGAGGGCAGGGGCTAATGAAAAACTGTTTTTT.

The chain links TRBV29-1 to TRBJ1-2, with 8 bases fitting TRBD1. CDR1 and CDR2 from the germline V gene are SQVTM and ANQGSEA. The CDR3 sequence is 11 residues long. Trimming cost V 7 bases and J 8 bases; bases outside gene matches: 6. In DNA form, the CDR3 reads TGCAGCGCTGGACAGGGCCGGGGCTACACCTTC. This translates into CSAGQGRGYTF.

The V and J genes are TRBV5-1 and TRBJ2-7, with TRBD2 as a possible D gene (5 bases). CDR1 is SGHRS and CDR2 is YFSETQ in the germline V gene. The CDR3 is made up of 13 amino acids. V was pared by 5 bases and J by 5 bases, with 14 bases between. The DNA of the CDR3 is TGCGCCAGCAGAAATTACGGGAACAACGAGCAGTACTTC. It yields the protein CASRNYGNNEQYF.

This clone was picked up one time. The V and J genes are TRBV5-1 and TRBJ2-2, with 9 bases lining up with TRBD2. Looked up from germline, CDR1 is SGHRS and CDR2 is YFSETQ. The CDR3 consists of 15 residues. The V segment lost 2 bases and the J segment 5 bases; nucleotides outside the gene matches: 4. CDR3 coding DNA: TGCGCCAGCAGCTTCCTAGCGGGACGAACCGGGGAGCTGTTTTTT. It is translated as CASSFLAGRTGELFF.

This clone has just one count. This chain uses TRBV4-2 with TRBJ2-3; D unclear. There are 13 residues in the CDR3. Germline V lookup: CDR1 LGHNA, CDR2 YNFKEQ. Trimming shortened V by 3 bases and J by 6 bases, and 10 bases separated the two germline ends. Here the CDR3 DNA reads TGTGCCAGCAGCCAGGGCCCGCAGGATACGCAGTATTTT. Amino acids: CASSQGPQDTQYF.

The J gene is TRBJ1-1, the V gene TRBV5-6, with TRBD1 identical over 8 bases. The length of the CDR3 is 16 residues. V was clipped by 3 bases and J by 6 bases; unmatched bases: 13. Germline V CDR1 and CDR2: SGHDT, YYEEEE. CDR3 nucleotide sequence: TGTGCCAGCAGCTCCCCAGGGGGCTCGATCGGGGCTGAAGCTTTCTTT. This sequence encodes CASSSPGGSIGAEAFF.